Below, one T cell receptor beta chain is given with its context. The sample belongs to a study of identical twins. This CDR3 is built from 14 residues. V lost 1 base, J lost 5 bases, and 11 bases lay in between. Germline CDR1 and CDR2: DFQATT and SNEGSKA (reference sequence). TCRdb analysed the 5' RACE reads with MiXCR anew, one entry per CDR3 protein. Seen here are 500,000 to 550,000 distinct CDR3 sequences, around 20% observed once, and the top ten hold around 0.9%. The sample also formed part of further work on T cells expressing NK-cell markers.

This chain links TRBV20-1 with TRBJ1-4, with a weak D call TRBD1 (6 bases). The sample was CD4+ T cells sorted from blood. The sequence was collected from a young woman in good health. This chain's CDR3 is CSARVGAGNEKLFF. CDR3 in DNA: TGCAGTGCTAGAGTGGGGGCGGGCAATGAAAAACTGTTTTTT.